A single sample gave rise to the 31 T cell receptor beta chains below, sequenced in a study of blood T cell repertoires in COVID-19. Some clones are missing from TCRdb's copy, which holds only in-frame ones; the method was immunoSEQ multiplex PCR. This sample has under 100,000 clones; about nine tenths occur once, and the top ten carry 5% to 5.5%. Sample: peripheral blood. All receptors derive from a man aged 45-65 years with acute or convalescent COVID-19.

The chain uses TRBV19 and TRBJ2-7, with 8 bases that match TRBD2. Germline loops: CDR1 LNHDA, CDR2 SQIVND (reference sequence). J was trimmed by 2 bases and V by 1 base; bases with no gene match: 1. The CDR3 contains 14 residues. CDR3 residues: CASSIAAGAYEQYF. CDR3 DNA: TGTGCCAGTAGTATAGCAGCGGGAGCCTACGAGCAGTACTTC.

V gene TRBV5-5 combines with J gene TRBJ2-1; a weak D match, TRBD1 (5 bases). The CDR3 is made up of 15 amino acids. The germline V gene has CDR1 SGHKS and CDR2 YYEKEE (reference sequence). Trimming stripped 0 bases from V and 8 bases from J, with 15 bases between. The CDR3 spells CASSLALGVGYEQFF. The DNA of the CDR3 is TGTGCCAGCAGCTTGGCTCTAGGGGTCGGCTATGAGCAGTTCTTC.

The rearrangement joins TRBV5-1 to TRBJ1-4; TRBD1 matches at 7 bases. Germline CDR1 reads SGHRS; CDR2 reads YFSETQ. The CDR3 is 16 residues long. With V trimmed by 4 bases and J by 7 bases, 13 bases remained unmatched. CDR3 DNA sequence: TGCGCCAGCAGCCGGGTTAGACAGGGTAGGAGTGAAAAACTGTTTTTT. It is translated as CASSRVRQGRSEKLFF.

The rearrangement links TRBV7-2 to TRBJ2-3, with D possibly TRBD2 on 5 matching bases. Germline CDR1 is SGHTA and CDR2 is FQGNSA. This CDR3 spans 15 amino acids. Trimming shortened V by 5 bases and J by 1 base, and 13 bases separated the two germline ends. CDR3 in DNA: TGTGCCAGCAGCAGGACGGGAACCGGCACAGATACGCAGTATTTT. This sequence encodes CASSRTGTGTDTQYF.

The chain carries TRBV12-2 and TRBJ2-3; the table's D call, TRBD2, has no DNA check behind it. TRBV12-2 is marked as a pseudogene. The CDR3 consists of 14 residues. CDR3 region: CASRPWGGADTQYF. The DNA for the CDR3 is TGTGCAAGTCGACCTTGGGGGGGAGCAGATACGCAGTATTTT.

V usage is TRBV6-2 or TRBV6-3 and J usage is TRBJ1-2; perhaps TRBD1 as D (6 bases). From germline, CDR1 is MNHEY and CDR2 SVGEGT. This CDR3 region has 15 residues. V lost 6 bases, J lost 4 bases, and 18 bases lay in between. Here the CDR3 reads CASSPPPGHIYGYTF. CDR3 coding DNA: TGTGCCAGCAGCCCACCGCCGGGACACATCTATGGCTACACCTTC.

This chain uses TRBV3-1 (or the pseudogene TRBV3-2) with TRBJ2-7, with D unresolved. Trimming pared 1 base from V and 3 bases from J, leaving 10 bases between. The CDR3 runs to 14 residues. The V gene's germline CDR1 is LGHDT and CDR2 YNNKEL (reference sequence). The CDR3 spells CASSQVPLYYEQYF. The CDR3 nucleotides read TGTGCCAGCAGCCAAGTCCCCCTATACTACGAGCAGTACTTC.

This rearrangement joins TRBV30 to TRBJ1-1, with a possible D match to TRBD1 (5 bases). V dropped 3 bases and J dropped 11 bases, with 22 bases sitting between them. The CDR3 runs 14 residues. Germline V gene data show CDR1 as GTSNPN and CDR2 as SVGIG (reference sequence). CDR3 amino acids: CAWSPGGKVMVAFF. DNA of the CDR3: TGTGCCTGGAGCCCCGGGGGTAAGGTTATGGTCGCTTTCTTT.

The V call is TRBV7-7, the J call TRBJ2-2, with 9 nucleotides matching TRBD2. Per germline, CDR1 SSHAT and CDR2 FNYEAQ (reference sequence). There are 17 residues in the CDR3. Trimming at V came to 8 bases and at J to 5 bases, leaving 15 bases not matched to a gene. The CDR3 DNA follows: TGTGCCAGCGGAGTGTCAGCGGGAGGCCCCTGGACCGGGGAGCTGTTTTTT. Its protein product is CASGVSAGGPWTGELFF.

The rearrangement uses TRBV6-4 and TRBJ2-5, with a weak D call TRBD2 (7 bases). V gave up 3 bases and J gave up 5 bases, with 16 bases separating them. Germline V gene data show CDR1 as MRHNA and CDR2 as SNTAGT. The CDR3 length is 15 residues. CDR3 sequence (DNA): TGTGCCAGCAGTGAAGGGGGGGGGTTTAGGGAGACCCAGTACTTC. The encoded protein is CASSEGGGFRETQYF.

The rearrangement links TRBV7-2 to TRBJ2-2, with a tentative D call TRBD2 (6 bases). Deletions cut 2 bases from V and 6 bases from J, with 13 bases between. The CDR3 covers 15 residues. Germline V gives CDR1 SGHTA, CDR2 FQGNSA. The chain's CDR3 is CASSLRRDRAGELFF. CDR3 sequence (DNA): TGTGCCAGCAGCTTACGGCGGGATCGGGCCGGGGAGCTGTTTTTT.

The CDR3 nucleotides are TGTGCCACCAGTGATAGGCTAGCGGGGTACAATGAGCAGTTCTTC. This codes for CATSDRLAGYNEQFF. This chain uses TRBV24-1 with TRBJ2-1, with 9 nucleotides matching TRBD2. This CDR3 comprises 15 residues. Germline trimming cut 3 bases from V and 4 bases from J; bases unmatched to any gene: 3. Germline loops: CDR1 KGHDR, CDR2 SFDVKD.

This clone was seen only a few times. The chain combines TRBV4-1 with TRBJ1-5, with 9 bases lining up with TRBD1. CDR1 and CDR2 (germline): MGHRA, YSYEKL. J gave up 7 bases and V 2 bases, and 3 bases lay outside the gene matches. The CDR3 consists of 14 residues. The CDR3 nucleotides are TGCGCCAGCAGCCAAATGGACAGGGGACAGCCCCAGCATTTT. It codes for CASSQMDRGQPQHF.

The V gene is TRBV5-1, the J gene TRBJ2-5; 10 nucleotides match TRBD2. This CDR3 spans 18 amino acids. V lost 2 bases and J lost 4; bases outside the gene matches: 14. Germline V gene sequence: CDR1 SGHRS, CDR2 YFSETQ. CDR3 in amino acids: CASSFYGLAAQRIETQYF. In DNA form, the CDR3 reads TGCGCCAGCAGCTTTTATGGACTAGCGGCCCAACGAATAGAGACCCAGTACTTC.

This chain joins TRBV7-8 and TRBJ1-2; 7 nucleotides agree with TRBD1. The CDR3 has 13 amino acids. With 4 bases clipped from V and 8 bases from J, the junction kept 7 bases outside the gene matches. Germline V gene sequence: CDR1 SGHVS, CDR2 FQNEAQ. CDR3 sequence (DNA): TGTGCCAGCAGCTCCGACAGGGTTCAAGGCTACACCTTC. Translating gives CASSSDRVQGYTF.

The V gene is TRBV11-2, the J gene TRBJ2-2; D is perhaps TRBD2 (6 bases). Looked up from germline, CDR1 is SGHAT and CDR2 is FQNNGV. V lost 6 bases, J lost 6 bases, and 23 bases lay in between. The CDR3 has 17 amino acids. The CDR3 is CASRARASDYFPGELFF. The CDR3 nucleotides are TGTGCCAGCAGAGCAAGGGCTAGCGATTATTTCCCCGGGGAGCTGTTTTTT.

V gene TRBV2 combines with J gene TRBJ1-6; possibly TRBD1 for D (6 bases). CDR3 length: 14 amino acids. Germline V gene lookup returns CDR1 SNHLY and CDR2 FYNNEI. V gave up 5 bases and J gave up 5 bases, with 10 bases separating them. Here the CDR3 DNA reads TGTGCCAGCAGTTCAGGGGCAGATAATTCACCCCTCCACTTT. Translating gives CASSSGADNSPLHF.

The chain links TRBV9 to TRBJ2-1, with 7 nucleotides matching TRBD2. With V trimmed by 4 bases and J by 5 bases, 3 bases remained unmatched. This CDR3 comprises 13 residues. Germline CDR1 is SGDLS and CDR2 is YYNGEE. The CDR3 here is CASSTREDNEQFF. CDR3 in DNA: TGTGCCAGCAGCACTCGGGAGGACAATGAGCAGTTCTTC.

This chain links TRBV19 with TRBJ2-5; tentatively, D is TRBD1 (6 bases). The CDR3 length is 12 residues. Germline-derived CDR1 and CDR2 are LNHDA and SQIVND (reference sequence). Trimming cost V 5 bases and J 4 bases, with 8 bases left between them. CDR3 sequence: CASSVQGETQYF. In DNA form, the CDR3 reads TGTGCCAGTAGTGTACAGGGAGAGACCCAGTACTTC.

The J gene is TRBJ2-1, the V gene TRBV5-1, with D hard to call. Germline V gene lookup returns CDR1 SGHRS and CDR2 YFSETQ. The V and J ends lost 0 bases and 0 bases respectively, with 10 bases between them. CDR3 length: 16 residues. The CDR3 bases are TGCGCCAGCAGCTTGGGAGGCGAGCTCTCCTACAATGAGCAGTTCTTC. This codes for CASSLGGELSYNEQFF.

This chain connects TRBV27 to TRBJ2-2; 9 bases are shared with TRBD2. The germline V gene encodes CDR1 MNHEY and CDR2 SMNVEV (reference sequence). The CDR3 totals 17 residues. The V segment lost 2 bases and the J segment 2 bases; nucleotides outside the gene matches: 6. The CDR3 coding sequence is TGTGCCAGCAGTTTACCAGGCGGGAGGGTAAACACCGGGGAGCTGTTTTTT. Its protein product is CASSLPGGRVNTGELFF.

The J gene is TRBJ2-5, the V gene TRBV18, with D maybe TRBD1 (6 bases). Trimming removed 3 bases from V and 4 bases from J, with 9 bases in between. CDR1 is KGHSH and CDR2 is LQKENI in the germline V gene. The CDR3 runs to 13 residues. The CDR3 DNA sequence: TGTGCCAGCTCACCTACCAGGGGAGAGACCCAGTACTTC. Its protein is CASSPTRGETQYF.

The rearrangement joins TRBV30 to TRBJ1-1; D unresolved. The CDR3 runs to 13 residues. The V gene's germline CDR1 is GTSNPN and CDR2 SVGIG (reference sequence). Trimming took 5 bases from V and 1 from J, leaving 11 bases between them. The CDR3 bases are TGTGCCTGGGGAGCTAGAAGGAACACTGAAGCTTTCTTT. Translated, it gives CAWGARRNTEAFF.

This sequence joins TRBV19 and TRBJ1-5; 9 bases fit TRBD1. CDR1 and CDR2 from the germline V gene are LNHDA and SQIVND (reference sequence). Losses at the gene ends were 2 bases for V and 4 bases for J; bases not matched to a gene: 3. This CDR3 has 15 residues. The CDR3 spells CASSIRDRVNQPQHF. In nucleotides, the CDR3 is TGTGCCAGTAGTATAAGGGACAGGGTAAATCAGCCCCAGCATTTT.

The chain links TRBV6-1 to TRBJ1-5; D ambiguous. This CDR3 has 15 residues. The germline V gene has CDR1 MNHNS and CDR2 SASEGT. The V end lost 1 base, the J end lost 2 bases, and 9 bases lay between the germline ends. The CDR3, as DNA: TGTGCCAGCAGTGAAGTCCGGGAGGGCAATCAGCCCCAGCATTTT. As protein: CASSEVREGNQPQHF.

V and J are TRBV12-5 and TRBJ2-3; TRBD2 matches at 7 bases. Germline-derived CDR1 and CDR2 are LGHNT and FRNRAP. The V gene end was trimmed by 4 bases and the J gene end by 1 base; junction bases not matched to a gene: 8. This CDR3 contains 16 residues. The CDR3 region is CASGWPSGTGTDTQYF. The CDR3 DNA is TGTGCTAGTGGTTGGCCCAGCGGGACCGGCACAGATACGCAGTATTTT.

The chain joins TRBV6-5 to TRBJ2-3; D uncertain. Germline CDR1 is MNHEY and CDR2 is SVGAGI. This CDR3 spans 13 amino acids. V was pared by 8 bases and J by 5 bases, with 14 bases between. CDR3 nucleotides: TGTGCCAGCGATTTTCAGAAATTAGATACGCAGTATTTT. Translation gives CASDFQKLDTQYF.

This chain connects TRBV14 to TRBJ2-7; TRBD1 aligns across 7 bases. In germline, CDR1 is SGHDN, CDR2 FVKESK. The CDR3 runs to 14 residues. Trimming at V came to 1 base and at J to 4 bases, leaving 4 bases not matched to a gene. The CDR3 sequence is CASSQAGQRYEQYF. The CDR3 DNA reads TGTGCCAGCAGCCAAGCGGGACAGAGATACGAGCAGTACTTC.

CDR3 coding DNA: TGCGCCAGCAGCTTGGAGACGACAGGGACTGGCTACACCTTC. Amino acids: CASSLETTGTGYTF. This chain links TRBV5-1 with TRBJ1-2; TRBD1 matches 7 bases. J was trimmed by 7 bases and V by 0 bases; bases with no gene match: 6. The length of the CDR3 is 14 residues. Germline V gene sequence: CDR1 SGHRS, CDR2 YFSETQ.

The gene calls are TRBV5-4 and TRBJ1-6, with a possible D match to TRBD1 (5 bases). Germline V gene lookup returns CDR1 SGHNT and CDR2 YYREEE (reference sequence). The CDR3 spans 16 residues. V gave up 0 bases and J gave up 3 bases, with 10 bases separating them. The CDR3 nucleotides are TGTGCCAGCAGCTTGGGGTCAGGGTTCTATAATTCACCCCTCCACTTT. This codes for CASSLGSGFYNSPLHF.

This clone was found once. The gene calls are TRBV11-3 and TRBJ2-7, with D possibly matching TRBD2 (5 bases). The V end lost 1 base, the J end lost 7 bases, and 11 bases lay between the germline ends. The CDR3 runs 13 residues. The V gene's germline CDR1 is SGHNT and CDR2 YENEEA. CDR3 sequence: CASSLARAGEQYF. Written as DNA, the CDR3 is TGTGCCAGCAGCTTAGCGAGGGCCGGGGAGCAGTACTTC.